This TCR beta chain was found in a study of tumor-infiltrating lymphocytes in localized non-small cell lung cancer. The CDR3 covers 15 residues. The V segment lost 6 bases and the J segment 1 base; nucleotides outside the gene matches: 9. CDR1 is SGHNT, CDR2 YYREEE, per germline (reference sequence). The method was immunoSEQ multiplex PCR; TCRdb's version includes in-frame clones alone and lacks a portion of them. The table shows some 15,000 clones, with 65% to 90% occurring only once. The chain uses TRBV5-4 and TRBJ2-5; 7 nucleotides match TRBD1. Sequenced: lung tumor tissue. The sequence derives from a human donor with non-small cell lung cancer. The CDR3 reads CASTPTGAPQETQYF. CDR3 bases: TGTGCCAGCACCCCTACAGGGGCTCCCCAAGAGACCCAGTACTTC.